Listed below are T cell receptor beta chains from one sample, sequenced in a study of cytomegalovirus exposure and HLA in healthy donors. Clones were read by immunoSEQ multiplex PCR, and TCRdb kept only the in-frame ones, dropping some. The sample lists about 110,000 clones; about 92% were seen once. Sequencing input: PBMCs. These receptors were taken from a woman between 18 and 29 years old in good health and CMV-seronegative. Each CDR3 is given with its conserved first and last residue. The D gene is left open where the match is weak.

length: 14
V: TRBV14
J: TRBJ2-3
D: -
CDR3: CASTTTGLTDTQYF
DNA: TGTGCCAGCACGACGACAGGACTCACAGATACGCAGTATTTT

length: 15
V: TRBV5-1
J: TRBJ2-1
D: TRBD2
CDR3: CASRLGLAGPGEQFF
DNA: TGCGCCAGCAGGTTGGGACTAGCGGGGCCAGGTGAGCAGTTCTTC

length: 18
V: TRBV4-3
J: TRBJ2-4
D: TRBD2
CDR3: CASSLTSGGASVKNIQYF
DNA: TGCGCCAGCAGCCTGACTAGCGGGGGGGCGTCTGTCAAAAACATTCAGTACTTC

length: 13
V: TRBV7-9
J: TRBJ1-4
D: -
CDR3: CASSGQTNEKLFF
DNA: TGTGCCAGCAGCGGACAGACCAATGAAAAACTGTTTTTT

length: 14
V: TRBV2
J: TRBJ1-5
D: -
CDR3: CASTRTVSNQPQHF
DNA: TGTGCCAGCACGAGAACAGTTAGCAATCAGCCCCAGCATTTT

length: 17
V: TRBV5-1
J: TRBJ2-3
D: TRBD1
CDR3: CASSLGPQGLRTDTQYF
DNA: TGCGCCAGCAGCTTGGGACCACAGGGGCTCCGCACAGATACGCAGTATTTT

length: 10
V: TRBV20-1
J: TRBJ2-7
D: -
CDR3: CSARDNEQYF
DNA: TGCAGTGCTAGAGATAACGAGCAGTACTTC

length: 17
V: TRBV5-6
J: TRBJ1-6
D: TRBD1
CDR3: CASSLAAGGPNNSPLHF
DNA: TGTGCCAGCAGCTTGGCCGCAGGGGGACCAAATAATTCACCCCTCCACTTT

length: 13
V: TRBV5-6
J: TRBJ1-5
D: -
CDR3: CASSLDRNQPQHF
DNA: TGTGCCAGCAGCCTCGACAGAAATCAGCCCCAGCATTTT

length: 17
V: TRBV15
J: TRBJ1-1
D: -
CDR3: CATSRATAATVATEAFF
DNA: TGTGCCACCAGCAGAGCGACCGCGGCAACCGTAGCCACTGAAGCTTTCTTT